A single T cell receptor beta chain is shown here with its context. These data are taken from a study of control samples from healthy donors and cancer patients. The V end lost 3 bases, the J end lost 2 bases, and 10 bases lay between the germline ends. The germline V gene encodes CDR1 SGHAT and CDR2 FQNNGV. The length of the CDR3 is 14 residues. Clones were sequenced by immunoSEQ multiplex PCR, and TCRdb holds only the in-frame ones, with some missing. The top ten clones hold more than 6% of a sample with under 450,000 clones, 80% to 95% of them seen once. The gene calls are TRBV11-2 and TRBJ1-2, with no clear D. This sequence was found in a man in his forties with head and neck cancer. The specimen was PBMCs. The CDR3 spells CASSFGETNYGYTF. DNA for the CDR3: TGTGCCAGCAGCTTCGGGGAAACGAACTATGGCTACACCTTC.